At least ten counts were recorded for the clone carrying this T cell receptor beta chain. The sample originates from a study of T cells in Graves' hyperthyroidism and ophthalmopathy. On the study more broadly: Blood from the periphery was taken at initial diagnosis, before any treatment.

TCR beta CDR3 regions were amplified from RNA transcripts. HTBI primers drove first-round RT-PCR of the TCR CDR3. TCRdb processed the multiplex PCR reads anew with MiXCR; each CDR3 protein has one entry. The sample has 350,000 or so distinct CDR3 sequences; less than 20% are singletons. Disease duration was under 3 months in the ophthalmopathy patients, who also had a Clinical Activity Score of at least 3 and a NOSPECS grade of at least 4. The CDR3 spans 15 residues. The germline gives CDR1 MDHEN, CDR2 SYDVKM. The V end lost 5 bases, the J end lost 3 bases, and 17 bases lay between the germline ends. The chain joins TRBV28 to TRBJ2-7; D is undetermined. Sequenced sample: blood. The TCR was taken from a woman between 40 and 55 years old with Graves' ophthalmopathy. This CDR3 reads CASSVLGKSFYEQYF. The CDR3 DNA follows: TGTGCCAGCAGTGTACTGGGGAAGTCTTTCTACGAGCAGTACTTC.